The present entry profiles one T cell receptor beta chain with its context. Its target is unknown. All of the isolated RNA was reverse transcribed, so expressed TCRB transcripts were sequenced. There were about 3.57 million reads on average in the naive, central memory and regulatory T cell samples. Assay: immunoSEQ multiplex PCR; the TCRdb copy retains only in-frame clones and omits some. The table records fewer than 500,000 clones, over 11% of them present only once. The data were obtained in a study of beta chain features in type 1 diabetes. Overall study findings and caveats: Among all four CD4+ subsets, Type 1 diabetes patients had TCRB CDR3s that were moderately but significantly shorter. The cDNA sequencing approach could over-represent high-TCR-expressing cells.

Germline V lookup: CDR1 MNHEY, CDR2 SVGAGI. The CDR3 spans 15 residues. V lost 8 bases, J lost 2 bases, and 16 bases lay in between. Sorted populations all had greater than 95% purity. The chain is built from TRBV6-5 and TRBJ2-1, with TRBD1 as a possible D gene (6 bases). The receptor's source is a man younger than 45 in good health. The sequencing input was naive CD4+ T cells from blood. The CDR3: CASGADRIAYNEQFF. The CDR3 DNA follows: TGTGCCAGCGGGGCGGACAGAATAGCCTACAATGAGCAGTTCTTC.